This entry describes one T cell receptor beta chain. The sample is drawn from a study of beta chain features in type 1 diabetes. The sequenced template was cDNA made from the entire isolated RNA. The repertoire was sequenced with immunoSEQ multiplex PCR; TCRdb's copy has only in-frame clones and lacks some. The data show about 59,000 clones, approximately 62% seen once. The germline V gene has CDR1 MNHEY and CDR2 SVGAGI. The CDR3 contains 15 residues. With 6 bases removed from V and 2 bases from J, the gap between germline ends came to 14 bases. Sequences were obtained from Tregs from blood. This clonotype was sampled from a woman younger than 35 in good health. The gene calls are TRBV6-5 and TRBJ1-5; TRBD1 is a possible D gene (5 bases). CDR3 nucleotides: TGTGCCAGCAGCTTAGGGGCGGACCGCAATCAGCCCCAGCATTTT. Its translation is CASSLGADRNQPQHF.